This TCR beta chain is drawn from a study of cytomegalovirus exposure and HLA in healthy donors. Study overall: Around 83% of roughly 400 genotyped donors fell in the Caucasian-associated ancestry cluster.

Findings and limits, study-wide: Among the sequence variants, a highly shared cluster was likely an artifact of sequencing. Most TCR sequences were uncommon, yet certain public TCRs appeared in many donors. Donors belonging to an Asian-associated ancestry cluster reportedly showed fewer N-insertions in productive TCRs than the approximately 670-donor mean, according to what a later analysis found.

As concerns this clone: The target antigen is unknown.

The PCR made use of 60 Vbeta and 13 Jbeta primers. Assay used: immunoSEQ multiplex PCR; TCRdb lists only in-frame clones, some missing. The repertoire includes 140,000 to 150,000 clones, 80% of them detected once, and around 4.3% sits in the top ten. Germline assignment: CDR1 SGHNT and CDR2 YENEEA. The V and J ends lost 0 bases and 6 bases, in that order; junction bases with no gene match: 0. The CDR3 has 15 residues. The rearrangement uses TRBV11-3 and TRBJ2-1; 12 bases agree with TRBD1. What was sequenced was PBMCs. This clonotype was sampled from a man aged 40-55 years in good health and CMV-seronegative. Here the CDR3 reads CASSLEGQGANEQFF. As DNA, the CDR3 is TGTGCCAGCAGCTTAGAGGGACAGGGGGCCAATGAGCAGTTCTTC. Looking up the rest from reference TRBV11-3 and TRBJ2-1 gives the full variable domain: EAGVVQSPRYKIIEKKQPVAFWCNPISGHNTLYWYLQNLGQGPELLIRYENEEAVDDSQLPKDRFSAERLKGVDSTLKIQPAELGDSAVYLCASSLEGQGANEQFFGPGTRLTVL.